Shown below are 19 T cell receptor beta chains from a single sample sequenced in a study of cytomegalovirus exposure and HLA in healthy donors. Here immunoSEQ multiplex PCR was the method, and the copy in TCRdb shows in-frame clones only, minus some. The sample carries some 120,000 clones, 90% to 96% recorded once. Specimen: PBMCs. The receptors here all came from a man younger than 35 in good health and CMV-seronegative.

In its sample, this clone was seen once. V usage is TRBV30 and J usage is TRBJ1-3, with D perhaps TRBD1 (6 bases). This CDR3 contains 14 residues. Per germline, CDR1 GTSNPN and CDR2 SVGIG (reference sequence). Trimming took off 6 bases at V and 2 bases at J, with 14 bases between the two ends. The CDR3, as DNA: TGTGCCTGTCCCGGAGAGGGGGCTGGAAACACCATATATTTT. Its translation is CACPGEGAGNTIYF.

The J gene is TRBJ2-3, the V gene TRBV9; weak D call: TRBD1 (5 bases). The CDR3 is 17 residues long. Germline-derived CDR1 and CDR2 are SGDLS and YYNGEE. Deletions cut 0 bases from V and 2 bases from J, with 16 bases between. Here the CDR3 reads CASSVGGAGKFTDTQYF. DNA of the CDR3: TGTGCCAGCAGCGTAGGTGGGGCAGGGAAGTTCACAGATACGCAGTATTTT.

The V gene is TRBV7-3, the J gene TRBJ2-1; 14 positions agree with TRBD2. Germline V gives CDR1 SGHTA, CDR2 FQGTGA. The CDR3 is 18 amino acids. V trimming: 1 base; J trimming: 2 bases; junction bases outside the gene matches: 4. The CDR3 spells CASSLNPGLAGAYNEQFF. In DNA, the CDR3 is TGTGCCAGCAGCTTAAACCCGGGACTAGCGGGAGCCTACAATGAGCAGTTCTTC.

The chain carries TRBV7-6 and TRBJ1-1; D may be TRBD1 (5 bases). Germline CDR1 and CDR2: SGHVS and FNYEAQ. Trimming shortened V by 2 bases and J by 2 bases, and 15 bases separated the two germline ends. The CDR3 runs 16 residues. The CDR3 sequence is CASSLRGRALNTEAFF. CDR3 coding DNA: TGTGCCAGCAGCTTACGGGGGAGGGCCCTCAACACTGAAGCTTTCTTT.

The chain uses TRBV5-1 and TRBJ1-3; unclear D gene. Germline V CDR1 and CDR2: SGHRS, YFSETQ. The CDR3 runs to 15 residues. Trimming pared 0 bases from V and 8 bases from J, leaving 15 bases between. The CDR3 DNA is TGCGCCAGCAGCTTGGCCGGGGATCGAGGAGACACCATATATTTT. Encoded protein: CASSLAGDRGDTIYF. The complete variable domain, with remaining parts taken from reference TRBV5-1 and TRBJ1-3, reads KAGVTQTPRYLIKTRGQQVTLSCSPISGHRSVSWYQQTPGQGLQFLFEYFSETQRNKGNFPGRFSGRQFSNSRSEMNVSTLELGDSALYLCASSLAGDRGDTIYFGEGSWLTVV.

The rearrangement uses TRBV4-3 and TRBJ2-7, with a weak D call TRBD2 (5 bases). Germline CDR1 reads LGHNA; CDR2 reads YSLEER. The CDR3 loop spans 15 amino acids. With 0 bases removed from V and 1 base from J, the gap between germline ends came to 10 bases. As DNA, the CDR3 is TGCGCCAGCAGCCAAGAAACAAGCGGATCCTACGAGCAGTACTTC. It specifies CASSQETSGSYEQYF.

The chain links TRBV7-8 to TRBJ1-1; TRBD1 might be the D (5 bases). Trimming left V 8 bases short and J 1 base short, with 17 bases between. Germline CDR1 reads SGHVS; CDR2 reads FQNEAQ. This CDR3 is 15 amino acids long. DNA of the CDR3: TGTGCCAGCTCGGGGGATCGGGCGACGAACACTGAAGCTTTCTTT. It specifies CASSGDRATNTEAFF.

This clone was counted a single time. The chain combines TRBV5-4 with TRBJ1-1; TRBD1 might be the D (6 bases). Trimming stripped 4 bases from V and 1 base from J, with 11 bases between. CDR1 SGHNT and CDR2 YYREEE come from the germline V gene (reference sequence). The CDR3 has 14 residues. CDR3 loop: CASSLADRNTEAFF. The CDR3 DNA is TGTGCCAGCAGCCTGGCGGACAGGAACACTGAAGCTTTCTTT. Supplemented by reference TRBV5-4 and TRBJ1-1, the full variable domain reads ETGVTQSPTHLIKTRGQQVTLRCSSQSGHNTVSWYQQALGQGPQFIFQYYREEENGRGNFPPRFSGLQFPNYSSELNVNALELDDSALYLCASSLADRNTEAFFGQGTRLTVV.

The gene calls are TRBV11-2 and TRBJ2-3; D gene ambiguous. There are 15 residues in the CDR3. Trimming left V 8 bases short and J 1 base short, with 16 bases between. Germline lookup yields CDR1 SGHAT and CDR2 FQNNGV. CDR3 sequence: CASVGFRLGTDTQYF. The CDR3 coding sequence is TGTGCCAGCGTTGGTTTTCGGTTAGGCACAGATACGCAGTATTTT.

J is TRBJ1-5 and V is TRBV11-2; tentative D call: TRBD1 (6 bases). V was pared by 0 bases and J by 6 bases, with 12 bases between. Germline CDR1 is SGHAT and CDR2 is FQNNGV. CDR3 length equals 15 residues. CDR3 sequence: CASSLDRGAGQPQHF. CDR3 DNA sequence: TGTGCCAGCAGCTTAGACAGGGGTGCTGGTCAGCCCCAGCATTTT.

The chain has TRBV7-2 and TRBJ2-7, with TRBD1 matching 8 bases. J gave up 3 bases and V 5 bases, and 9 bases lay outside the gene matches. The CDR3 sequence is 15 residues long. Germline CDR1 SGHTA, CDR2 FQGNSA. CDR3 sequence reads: CASSRRQGIRYEQYF. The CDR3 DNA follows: TGTGCCAGCAGCCGAAGACAGGGGATACGCTACGAGCAGTACTTC.

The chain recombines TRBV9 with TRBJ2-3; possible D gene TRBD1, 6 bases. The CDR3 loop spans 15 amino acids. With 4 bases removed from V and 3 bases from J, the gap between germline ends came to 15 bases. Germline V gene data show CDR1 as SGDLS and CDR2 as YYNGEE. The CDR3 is CASSLRGSGTDTQYF. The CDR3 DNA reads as TGTGCCAGCAGCCTGAGGGGGAGTGGGACAGATACGCAGTATTTT.

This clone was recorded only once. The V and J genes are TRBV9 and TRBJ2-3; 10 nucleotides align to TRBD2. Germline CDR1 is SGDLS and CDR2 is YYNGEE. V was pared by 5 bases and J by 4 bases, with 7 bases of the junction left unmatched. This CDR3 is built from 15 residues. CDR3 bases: TGTGCCAGCAGGTCTAGCGGGAGCAGCGCAGATACGCAGTATTTT. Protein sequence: CASRSSGSSADTQYF.

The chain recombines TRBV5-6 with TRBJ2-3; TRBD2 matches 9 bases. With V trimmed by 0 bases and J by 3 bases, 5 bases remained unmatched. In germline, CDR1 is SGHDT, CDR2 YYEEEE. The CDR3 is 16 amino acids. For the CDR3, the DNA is TGTGCCAGCAGCTTGGTAGCGGGAGTCATGACAGATACGCAGTATTTT. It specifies CASSLVAGVMTDTQYF.

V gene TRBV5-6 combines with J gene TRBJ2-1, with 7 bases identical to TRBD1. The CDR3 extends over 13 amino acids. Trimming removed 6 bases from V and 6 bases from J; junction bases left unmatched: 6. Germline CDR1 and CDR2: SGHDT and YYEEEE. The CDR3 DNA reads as TGTGCCAGCATAAGCACAGGGGTCAATGAGCAGTTCTTC. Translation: CASISTGVNEQFF. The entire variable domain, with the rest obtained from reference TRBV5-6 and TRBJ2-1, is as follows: DAGVTQSPTHLIKTRGQQVTLRCSPKSGHDTVSWYQQALGQGPQFIFQYYEEEERQRGNFPDRFSGHQFPNYSSELNVNALLLGDSALYLCASISTGVNEQFFGPGTRLTVL.

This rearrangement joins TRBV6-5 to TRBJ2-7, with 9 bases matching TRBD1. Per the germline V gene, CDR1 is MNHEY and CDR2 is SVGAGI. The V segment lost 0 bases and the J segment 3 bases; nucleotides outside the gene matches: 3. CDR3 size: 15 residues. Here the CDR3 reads CASSYSTGGGYEQYF. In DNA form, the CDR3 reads TGTGCCAGCAGTTACTCCACAGGGGGCGGCTACGAGCAGTACTTC.

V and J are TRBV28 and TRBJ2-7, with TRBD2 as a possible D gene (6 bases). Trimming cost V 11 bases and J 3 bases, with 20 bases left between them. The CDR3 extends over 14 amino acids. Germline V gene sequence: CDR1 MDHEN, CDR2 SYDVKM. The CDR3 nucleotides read TGTGCCTGCCGCTGCGGGGCCGATCTCTACGAGCAGTACTTC. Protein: CACRCGADLYEQYF.

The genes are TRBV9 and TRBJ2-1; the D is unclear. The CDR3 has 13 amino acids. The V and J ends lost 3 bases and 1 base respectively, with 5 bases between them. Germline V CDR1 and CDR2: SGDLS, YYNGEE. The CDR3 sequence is CASSAFSYNEQFF. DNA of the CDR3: TGTGCCAGCAGCGCATTTTCCTACAATGAGCAGTTCTTC. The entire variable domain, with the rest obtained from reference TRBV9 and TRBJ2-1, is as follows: DSGVTQTPKHLITATGQRVTLRCSPRSGDLSVYWYQQSLDQGLQFLIQYYNGEERAKGNILERFSAQQFPDLHSELNLSSLELGDSALYFCASSAFSYNEQFFGPGTRLTVL.

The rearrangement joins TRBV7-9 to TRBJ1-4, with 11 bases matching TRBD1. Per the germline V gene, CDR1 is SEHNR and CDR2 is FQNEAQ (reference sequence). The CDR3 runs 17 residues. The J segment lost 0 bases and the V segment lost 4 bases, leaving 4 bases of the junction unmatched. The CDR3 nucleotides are TGTGCCAGCAGCTGGACAGGGGGCCCCACAACTAATGAAAAACTGTTTTTT. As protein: CASSWTGGPTTNEKLFF.